The 30 T cell receptor beta chains listed next were all sequenced from one sample in a study of cytomegalovirus exposure and HLA in healthy donors. Researchers ran the PCR with 60 Vbeta and 13 Jbeta primers. Using immunoSEQ multiplex PCR, the repertoire was profiled, and TCRdb retains in-frame clones only, with some absent. The sample comprises over 80,000 clones, roughly 70% of which are singletons, and more than 2.5% rests with the top ten. The sequencing sample was made of PBMCs. The receptor source for this set is a man aged 35-49 years in good health and CMV-seronegative.

The rearrangement joins TRBV4-3 to TRBJ1-5, with 7 bases aligning to TRBD1. Germline CDR1 LGHNA, CDR2 YSLEER. Trimming cost V 1 base and J 10 bases; bases outside gene matches: 13. The CDR3 extends over 16 amino acids. As DNA, the CDR3 is TGCGCCAGCAGCCAAGGTTTCAGGGGGACGGACCATCCCCAGCATTTT. This encodes CASSQGFRGTDHPQHF.

The genes are TRBV14 and TRBJ2-2, with D possibly TRBD1 on 6 matching bases. CDR1 is SGHDN, CDR2 FVKESK, per germline. V lost 8 bases and J 0 bases, leaving 13 bases between the germline ends. The CDR3 length is 15 residues. CDR3: CASGRQAPNTGELFF. DNA of the CDR3: TGTGCCAGCGGACGACAGGCCCCGAACACCGGGGAGCTGTTTTTT.

V is TRBV2 and J is TRBJ2-7, with D tentatively TRBD1 (6 bases). The V gene lost 9 bases and the J gene lost 5 bases, with 20 bases spanning the gap. This CDR3 contains 14 residues. From germline, CDR1 is SNHLY and CDR2 FYNNEI. The chain's CDR3 is CARTSDRNVHEQYF. Written as DNA, the CDR3 is TGTGCCAGGACAAGCGACAGGAACGTACACGAGCAGTACTTC.

The chain joins TRBV6-5 to TRBJ2-3, with 8 nucleotides matching TRBD2. Germline assignment: CDR1 MNHEY and CDR2 SVGAGI. This CDR3 is built from 15 residues. V was clipped by 5 bases and J by 0 bases; unmatched bases: 4. The CDR3, as DNA: TGTGCCAGCAGTACTAGCGGAACCAGCACAGATACGCAGTATTTT. Its protein product is CASSTSGTSTDTQYF.

The chain joins TRBV2 to TRBJ1-1, with D possibly matching TRBD1 (5 bases). The CDR3 consists of 17 residues. The V gene lost 6 bases and the J gene lost 2 bases, with 22 bases spanning the gap. Germline V lookup: CDR1 SNHLY, CDR2 FYNNEI. The CDR3 region has the DNA TGTGCCAGCAGACCGCTTAGGGGTTCGGGTGTAAACACTGAAGCTTTCTTT. Protein product: CASRPLRGSGVNTEAFF.

The chain uses TRBV11-1 and TRBJ1-3, with D maybe TRBD1 (6 bases). This CDR3 is built from 11 residues. Per germline, CDR1 SGHAT and CDR2 FQDESV (reference sequence). Trimming pared 1 base from V and 16 bases from J, leaving 11 bases between. CDR3 nucleotide sequence: TGTGCCAGCAGCTTAGACGGGACACGGTATTTT. Its protein product is CASSLDGTRYF. Filled out from reference TRBV11-1 and TRBJ1-3, the complete variable domain reads EAEVAQSPRYKITEKSQAVAFWCDPISGHATLYWYRQILGQGPELLVQFQDESVVDDSQLPKDRFSAERLKGVDSTLKIQPAELGDSAMYLCASSLDGTRYFGEGSWLTVV.

This chain links TRBV7-9 with TRBJ2-1; the D gene is possibly TRBD2 (5 bases). The CDR3 is 15 residues long. Trimming stripped 7 bases from V and 5 bases from J, with 18 bases between. CDR1 SEHNR and CDR2 FQNEAQ come from the germline V gene (reference sequence). In nucleotides, the CDR3 is TGTGCCAGCACTTCGGATGAAGGGCGGGACAATGAGCAGTTCTTC. This encodes CASTSDEGRDNEQFF.

A few counts support this clone. V is TRBV9 and J is TRBJ2-1; TRBD1 matches 9 bases. Germline CDR1 reads SGDLS; CDR2 reads YYNGEE. The CDR3 runs 19 residues. Trimming cost V 5 bases and J 9 bases; bases outside gene matches: 24. The CDR3 DNA is TGTGCCAGCAGTCACCTCCTCCCGTGGACAGGGGCTACCTACGGTGAGCAGTTCTTC. Translation gives CASSHLLPWTGATYGEQFF.

This chain uses TRBV4-3 with TRBJ2-3; 11 nucleotides match TRBD2. Germline CDR1 LGHNA, CDR2 YSLEER. With 3 bases clipped from V and 0 bases from J, the junction kept 2 bases outside the gene matches. The CDR3 is 16 amino acids. This CDR3 reads CASSHLAGGSTDTQYF. Here the CDR3 DNA reads TGCGCCAGCAGCCACCTAGCGGGGGGAAGCACAGATACGCAGTATTTT.

The chain couples TRBV9 to TRBJ1-6, with D maybe TRBD1 (5 bases). Trimming cost V 4 bases and J 7 bases, with 21 bases left between them. This CDR3 spans 17 amino acids. CDR1 and CDR2 (germline): SGDLS, YYNGEE. The CDR3 bases are TGTGCCAGCAGCCTCCGGAGTGATAGGGCAGGGAATTCACCCCTCCACTTT. Its translation is CASSLRSDRAGNSPLHF.

The chain combines TRBV5-1 with TRBJ1-2; D unresolved. V lost 3 bases, J lost 0 bases, and 9 bases lay in between. The CDR3 has 14 residues. Germline CDR1 reads SGHRS; CDR2 reads YFSETQ. This CDR3 reads CASSYETPNYGYTF. DNA of the CDR3: TGCGCCAGCAGCTATGAGACACCTAACTATGGCTACACCTTC.

The chain links TRBV5-6 to TRBJ2-4; D might be TRBD1 (5 bases). The CDR3 has 14 amino acids. V lost 6 bases to trimming and J lost 7 bases, with 17 bases between them. Germline V gene sequence: CDR1 SGHDT, CDR2 YYEEEE. The CDR3 sequence is CASNWGSSGNIQYF. As DNA, the CDR3 is TGTGCCAGCAACTGGGGCTCCTCCGGGAACATTCAGTACTTC.

This clone was seen once. The chain has TRBV4-2 and TRBJ2-7; D possibly corresponds to TRBD1 (5 bases). Germline CDR1 is LGHNA and CDR2 is YNFKEQ. This CDR3 region has 13 residues. V was pared by 3 bases and J by 4 bases, with 10 bases between. The CDR3 sequence is CASSQAQGYEQYF. The CDR3 coding sequence is TGTGCCAGCAGCCAGGCTCAGGGTTACGAGCAGTACTTC.

This chain links TRBV27 with TRBJ2-7, with a weak D call TRBD2 (6 bases). V lost 7 bases to trimming and J lost 2 bases, with 18 bases between them. CDR3 length equals 15 residues. From germline, CDR1 is MNHEY and CDR2 SMNVEV (reference sequence). The CDR3 spells CASTLVPGGTYEQYF. The DNA for the CDR3 is TGTGCCAGCACCCTGGTTCCCGGGGGAACCTACGAGCAGTACTTC.

The chain carries TRBV20-1 and TRBJ2-5; possibly TRBD1 for D (6 bases). This CDR3 spans 11 amino acids. Germline loops: CDR1 DFQATT, CDR2 SNEGSKA (reference sequence). This CDR3 is CSQGPGETQYF. The CDR3 DNA follows: TGCAGCCAGGGGCCGGGGGAGACCCAGTACTTC.

CDR3 residues: CASSQDGTGGEKLFF. CDR3 sequence (DNA): TGCGCCAGCAGCCAAGATGGGACAGGGGGTGAAAAACTGTTTTTT. The chain employs TRBV4-1 and TRBJ1-4, with 11 bases matching TRBD1. The germline V gene encodes CDR1 MGHRA and CDR2 YSYEKL. The CDR3 extends over 15 amino acids. The V segment lost 0 bases and the J segment 7 bases; nucleotides outside the gene matches: 1.

The J gene is TRBJ2-7, the V gene TRBV7-2; TRBD1 might be the D (5 bases). V was clipped by 0 bases and J by 3 bases, with 15 bases between them. CDR1 and CDR2 from the germline V gene are SGHTA and FQGNSA. The length of the CDR3 is 16 residues. The CDR3: CASSLAPGTGDYEQYF. The CDR3 DNA follows: TGTGCCAGCAGCTTAGCGCCCGGAACAGGAGACTACGAGCAGTACTTC.

This clone was seen a single time. The chain recombines TRBV18 with TRBJ1-2; D is uncertain. V gave up 3 bases and J gave up 5 bases, with 10 bases separating them. The CDR3 is 13 amino acids. Germline V gene data show CDR1 as KGHSH and CDR2 as LQKENI. The CDR3 bases are TGTGCCAGCTCACCTCCCCCTCCGTATGGCTACACCTTC. Translating gives CASSPPPPYGYTF.

J is TRBJ2-1 and V is TRBV2; weak D call: TRBD2 (5 bases). Germline CDR1 is SNHLY and CDR2 is FYNNEI. Trimming stripped 2 bases from V and 3 bases from J, with 8 bases between. The CDR3 loop spans 14 amino acids. The CDR3 reads CASSERGNYNEQFF. The DNA for the CDR3 is TGTGCCAGCAGTGAACGGGGAAACTACAATGAGCAGTTCTTC.

This chain joins TRBV19 and TRBJ1-3; a possible D gene is TRBD1 (5 bases). Germline CDR1 and CDR2: LNHDA and SQIVND (reference sequence). Trimming left V 7 bases short and J 2 bases short, with 9 bases between. This CDR3 region has 13 residues. Here the CDR3 DNA reads TGTGCCAGTACTCCGACAGCTGGAAACACCATATATTTT. Protein product: CASTPTAGNTIYF.

The chain couples TRBV9 to TRBJ1-5, with 7 bases that match TRBD1. The CDR3 is 15 residues long. Germline CDR1 and CDR2: SGDLS and YYNGEE. Trimming cost V 4 bases and J 10 bases; bases outside gene matches: 14. The CDR3 loop reads CASSPYSGQMFPQHF. CDR3 nucleotides: TGTGCCAGCAGCCCTTATTCGGGACAGATGTTTCCCCAGCATTTT.

V gene TRBV19 combines with J gene TRBJ2-3; D possibly corresponds to TRBD1 (5 bases). The CDR3 is made up of 16 amino acids. Trimming took off 1 base at V and 3 bases at J, with 14 bases between the two ends. From germline, CDR1 is LNHDA and CDR2 SQIVND (reference sequence). The CDR3 protein is CASSIVPGFPTDTQYF. In nucleotides, the CDR3 is TGTGCCAGTAGTATAGTGCCAGGGTTCCCGACAGATACGCAGTATTTT.

The genes are TRBV4-1 and TRBJ1-5, with 8 bases that match TRBD1. Germline CDR1 reads MGHRA; CDR2 reads YSYEKL. CDR3 length equals 16 residues. The ends lost 5 bases at V and 2 bases at J; junction bases unmatched: 8. The CDR3 loop is CASSTTATGGNQPQHF. In DNA form, the CDR3 reads TGCGCCAGCAGCACGACCGCGACAGGGGGCAATCAGCCCCAGCATTTT.

J is TRBJ1-6 and V is TRBV11-2; perhaps TRBD1 as D (5 bases). Germline values: CDR1 SGHAT, CDR2 FQNNGV. The CDR3 covers 16 residues. V was trimmed by 2 bases and J by 2 bases, leaving 10 bases between them. The CDR3 coding sequence is TGTGCCAGCAGCTTACGGGGGGTCCCCTATAATTCACCCCTCCACTTT. It specifies CASSLRGVPYNSPLHF.

This chain connects TRBV4-2 to TRBJ1-4; 8 positions agree with TRBD1. The CDR3 consists of 15 residues. The trim removed 1 base at V and 5 bases at J, leaving 3 bases unmatched. Germline CDR1 reads LGHNA; CDR2 reads YNFKEQ. The CDR3: CASSQGRDRNEKLFF. CDR3 DNA: TGTGCCAGCAGCCAAGGCCGGGACAGGAATGAAAAACTGTTTTTT.

The rearrangement uses TRBV19 and TRBJ2-5, with TRBD1 matching 8 bases. The assigned J gene may be wrong: the sequence end matches TRBJ2-7 better. Germline-derived CDR1 and CDR2 are LNHDA and SQIVND (reference sequence). The CDR3 has 14 amino acids. CDR3 in DNA: TGTGCCAGTAGTGGACAGGGACTGCCCTACGAGCAGTACTTC. It specifies CASSGQGLPYEQYF.

The rearrangement uses TRBV7-8 and TRBJ1-5, with D possibly matching TRBD1 (6 bases). The ends were cut back, 8 bases at V and 5 bases at J, with 19 bases in the middle. The CDR3 consists of 15 residues. Looked up from germline, CDR1 is SGHVS and CDR2 is FQNEAQ. The CDR3 nucleotides are TGTGCCAGCGATGACAGGCAGGATAGTGATCAGCCCCAGCATTTT. The encoded protein is CASDDRQDSDQPQHF.

The J gene is TRBJ1-4, the V gene TRBV19, with 8 bases that match TRBD1. This CDR3 spans 17 amino acids. With V trimmed by 4 bases and J by 2 bases, 9 bases remained unmatched. Germline-derived CDR1 and CDR2 are LNHDA and SQIVND (reference sequence). The CDR3 here is CASSSSRGRVTNEKLFF. The CDR3 DNA reads TGTGCCAGTAGTAGTAGCAGGGGGCGAGTTACTAATGAAAAACTGTTTTTT.

The CDR3 spells CASSETGPTNEKLFF. As DNA, the CDR3 is TGTGCCAGCAGTGAAACAGGGCCAACTAATGAAAAACTGTTTTTT. This chain links TRBV25-1 with TRBJ1-4; tentatively, D is TRBD1 (6 bases). V gave up 2 bases and J gave up 0 bases, with 7 bases separating them. The CDR3 totals 15 residues. Looked up from germline, CDR1 is MGHDK and CDR2 is SYGVNS.

The chain couples TRBV28 to TRBJ2-3; the match to TRBD1 covers 9 bases. Germline-derived CDR1 and CDR2 are MDHEN and SYDVKM. V gave up 4 bases and J gave up 3 bases; unmatched junction bases: 2. The CDR3 is made up of 14 amino acids. The CDR3 DNA reads TGTGCCAGCAGTTGGGGACAGGGAACAGATACGCAGTATTTT. The encoded protein is CASSWGQGTDTQYF.